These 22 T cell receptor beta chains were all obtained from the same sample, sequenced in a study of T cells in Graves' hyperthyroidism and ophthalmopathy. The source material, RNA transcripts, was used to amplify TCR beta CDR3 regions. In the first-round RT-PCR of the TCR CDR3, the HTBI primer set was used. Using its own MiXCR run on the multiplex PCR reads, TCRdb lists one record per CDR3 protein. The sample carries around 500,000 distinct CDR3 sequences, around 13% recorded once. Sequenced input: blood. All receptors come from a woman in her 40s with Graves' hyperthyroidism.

CDR3 region: CASSLEKGPWTQYF. The CDR3 DNA reads TGTGCCAGCAGCTTAGAAAAGGGCCCATGGACCCAGTACTTC. The V call is TRBV7-9, the J call TRBJ2-5; D not resolved. The CDR3 loop spans 14 amino acids. Germline V gene data show CDR1 as SEHNR and CDR2 as FQNEAQ (reference sequence). V gave up 1 base and J gave up 7 bases, with 13 bases separating them.

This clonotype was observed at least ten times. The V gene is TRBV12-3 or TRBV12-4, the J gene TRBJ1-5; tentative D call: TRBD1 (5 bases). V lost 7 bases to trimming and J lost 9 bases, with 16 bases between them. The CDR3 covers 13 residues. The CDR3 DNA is TGTGCCAGCACCGAACAGGTTGGTCGGCCCCAGCATTTT. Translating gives CASTEQVGRPQHF.

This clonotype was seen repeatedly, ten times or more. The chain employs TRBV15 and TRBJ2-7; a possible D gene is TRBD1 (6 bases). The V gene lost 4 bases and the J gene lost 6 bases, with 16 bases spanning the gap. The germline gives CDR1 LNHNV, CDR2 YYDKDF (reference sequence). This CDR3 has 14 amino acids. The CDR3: CATSKGGRLGEQYF. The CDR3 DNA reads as TGTGCCACCAGCAAAGGGGGTCGGTTGGGCGAGCAGTACTTC.

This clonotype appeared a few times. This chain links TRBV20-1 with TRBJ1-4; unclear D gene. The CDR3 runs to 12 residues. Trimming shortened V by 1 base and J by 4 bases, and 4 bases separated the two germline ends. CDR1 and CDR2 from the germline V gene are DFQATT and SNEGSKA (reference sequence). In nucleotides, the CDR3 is TGCAGTGCTAGAGTCATTAATGAAAAACTGTTTTTT. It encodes CSARVINEKLFF.

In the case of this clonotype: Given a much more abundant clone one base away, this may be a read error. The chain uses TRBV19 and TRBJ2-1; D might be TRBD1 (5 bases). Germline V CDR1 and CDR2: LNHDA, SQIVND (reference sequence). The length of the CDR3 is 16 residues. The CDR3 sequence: CASRSTERGSHNEQFF. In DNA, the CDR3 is TGTGCCAGTAGATCTACGGAAAGGGGCTCCCACAATGAGCAGTTCTTC.

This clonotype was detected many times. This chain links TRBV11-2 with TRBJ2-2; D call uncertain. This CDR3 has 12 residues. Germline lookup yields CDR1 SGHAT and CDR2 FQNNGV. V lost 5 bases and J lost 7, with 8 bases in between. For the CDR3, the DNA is TGTGCCAGCAGCCTTCATGTCGGGGAGCTGTTTTTT. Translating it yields CASSLHVGELFF.

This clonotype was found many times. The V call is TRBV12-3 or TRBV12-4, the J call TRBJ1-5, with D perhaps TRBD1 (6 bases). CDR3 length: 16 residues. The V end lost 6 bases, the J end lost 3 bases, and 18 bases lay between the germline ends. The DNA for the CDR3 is TGTGCCAGCAGCCAGACACAGGGAGGGTTCAATCAGCCCCAGCATTTT. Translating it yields CASSQTQGGFNQPQHF.

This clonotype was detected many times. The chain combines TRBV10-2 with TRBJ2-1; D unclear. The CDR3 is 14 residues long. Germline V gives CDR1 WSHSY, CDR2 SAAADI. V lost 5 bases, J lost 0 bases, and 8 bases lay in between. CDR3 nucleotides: TGCGCCAGCAGTCTGAAGAGCTCCTACAATGAGCAGTTCTTC. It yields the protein CASSLKSSYNEQFF.

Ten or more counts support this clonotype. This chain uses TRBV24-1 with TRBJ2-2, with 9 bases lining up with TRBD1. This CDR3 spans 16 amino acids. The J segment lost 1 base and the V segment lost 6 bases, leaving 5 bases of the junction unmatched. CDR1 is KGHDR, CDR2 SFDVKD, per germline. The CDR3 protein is CATSSGTGWNTGELFF. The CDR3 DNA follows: TGTGCCACCAGTTCCGGGACAGGGTGGAACACCGGGGAGCTGTTTTTT.

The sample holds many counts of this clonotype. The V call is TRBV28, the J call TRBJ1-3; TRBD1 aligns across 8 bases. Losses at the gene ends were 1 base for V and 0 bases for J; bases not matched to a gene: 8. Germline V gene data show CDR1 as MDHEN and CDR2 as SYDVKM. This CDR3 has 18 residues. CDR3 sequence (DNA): TGTGCCAGCAGTTTATCGGGGACAGGTCGTAGCTCTGGAAACACCATATATTTT. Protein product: CASSLSGTGRSSGNTIYF.

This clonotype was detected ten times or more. In nucleotides, the CDR3 is TGCGCCAGCAGCTTGGAGGGGGCCAGCTCTGGGGCCAACGTCCTGACTTTC. This translates into CASSLEGASSGANVLTF. The genes are TRBV5-1 and TRBJ2-6; 7 bases agree with TRBD1. CDR1 and CDR2 (germline): SGHRS, YFSETQ. The CDR3 sequence is 17 residues long. V was clipped by 0 bases and J by 0 bases; unmatched bases: 3. Complete variable domain (other parts from reference TRBV5-1 and TRBJ2-6): KAGVTQTPRYLIKTRGQQVTLSCSPISGHRSVSWYQQTPGQGLQFLFEYFSETQRNKGNFPGRFSGRQFSNSRSEMNVSTLELGDSALYLCASSLEGASSGANVLTFGAGSRLTVL.

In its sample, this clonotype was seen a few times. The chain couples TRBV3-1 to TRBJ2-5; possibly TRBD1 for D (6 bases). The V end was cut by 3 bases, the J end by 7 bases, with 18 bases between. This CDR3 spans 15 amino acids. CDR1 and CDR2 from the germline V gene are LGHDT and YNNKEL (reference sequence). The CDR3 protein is CASSHLNRAQGTQYF. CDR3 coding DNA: TGTGCCAGCAGCCACCTTAACAGGGCCCAGGGGACCCAGTACTTC.

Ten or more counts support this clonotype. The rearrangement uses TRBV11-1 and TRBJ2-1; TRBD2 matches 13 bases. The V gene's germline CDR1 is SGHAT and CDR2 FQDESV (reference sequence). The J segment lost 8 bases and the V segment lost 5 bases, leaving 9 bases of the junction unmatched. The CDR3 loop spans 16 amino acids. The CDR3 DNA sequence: TGTGCCAGCAGCCCCGGACTAGCGGGAGTCTCGGATGAGCAGTTCTTC. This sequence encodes CASSPGLAGVSDEQFF. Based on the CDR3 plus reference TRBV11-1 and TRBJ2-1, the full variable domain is EAEVAQSPRYKITEKSQAVAFWCDPISGHATLYWYRQILGQGPELLVQFQDESVVDDSQLPKDRFSAERLKGVDSTLKIQPAELGDSAMYLCASSPGLAGVSDEQFFGPGTRLTVL.

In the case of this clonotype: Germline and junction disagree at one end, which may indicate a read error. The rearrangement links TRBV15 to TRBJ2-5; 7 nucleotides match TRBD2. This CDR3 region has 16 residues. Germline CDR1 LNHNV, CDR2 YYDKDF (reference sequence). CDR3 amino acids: CATSRAIAGVQEAQYF. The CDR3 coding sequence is TGTGCCACCAGCAGAGCAATAGCGGGCGTCCAAGAGGCCCAGTACTTC.

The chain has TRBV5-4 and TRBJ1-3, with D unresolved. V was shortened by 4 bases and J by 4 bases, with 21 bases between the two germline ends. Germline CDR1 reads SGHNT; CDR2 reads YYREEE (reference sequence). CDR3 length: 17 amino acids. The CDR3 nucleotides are TGTGCCAGCAGCCAGAAAGGGATGGGGTATCCCGGAAACACCATATATTTT. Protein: CASSQKGMGYPGNTIYF.

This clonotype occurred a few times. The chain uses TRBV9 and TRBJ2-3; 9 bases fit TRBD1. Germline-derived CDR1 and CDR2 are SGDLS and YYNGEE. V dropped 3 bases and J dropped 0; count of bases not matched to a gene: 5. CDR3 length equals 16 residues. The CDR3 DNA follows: TGTGCCAGCAGCGGACGGACAGGGGTTAGCACAGATACGCAGTATTTT. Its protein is CASSGRTGVSTDTQYF.

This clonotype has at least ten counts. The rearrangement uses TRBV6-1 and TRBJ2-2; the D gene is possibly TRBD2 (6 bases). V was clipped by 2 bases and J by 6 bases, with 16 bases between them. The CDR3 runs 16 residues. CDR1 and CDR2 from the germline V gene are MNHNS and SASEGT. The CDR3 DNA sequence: TGTGCCAGCAGTGAAACTCCAGTGGGACTTGCCGGGGAGCTGTTTTTT. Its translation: CASSETPVGLAGELFF.

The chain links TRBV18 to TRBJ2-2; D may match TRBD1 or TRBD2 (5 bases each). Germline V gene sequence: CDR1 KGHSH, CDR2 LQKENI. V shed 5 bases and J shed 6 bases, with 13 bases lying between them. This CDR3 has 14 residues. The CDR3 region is CASSFDGDPGELFF. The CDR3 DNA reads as TGTGCCAGCTCATTCGACGGGGACCCCGGGGAGCTGTTTTTT.

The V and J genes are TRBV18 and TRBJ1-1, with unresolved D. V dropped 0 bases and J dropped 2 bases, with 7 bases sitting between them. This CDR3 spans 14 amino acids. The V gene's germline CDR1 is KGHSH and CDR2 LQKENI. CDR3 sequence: CASSPPTRNTEAFF. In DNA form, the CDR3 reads TGTGCCAGCTCACCACCCACACGAAACACTGAAGCTTTCTTT.

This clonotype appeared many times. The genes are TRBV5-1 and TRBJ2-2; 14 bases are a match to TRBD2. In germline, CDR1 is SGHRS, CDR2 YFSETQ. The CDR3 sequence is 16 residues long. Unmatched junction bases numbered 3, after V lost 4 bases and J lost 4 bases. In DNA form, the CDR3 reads TGCGCCAGCAGCATAGGACTAGCGGGAGGCACCGGGGAGCTGTTTTTT. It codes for CASSIGLAGGTGELFF.

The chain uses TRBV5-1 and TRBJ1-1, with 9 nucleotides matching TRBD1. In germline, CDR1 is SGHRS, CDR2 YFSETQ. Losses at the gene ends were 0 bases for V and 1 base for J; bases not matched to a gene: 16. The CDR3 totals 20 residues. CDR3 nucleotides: TGCGCCAGCAGCTTGGTTGGACCCGGGACAGGGCGGCTTGGGAACACTGAAGCTTTCTTT. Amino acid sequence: CASSLVGPGTGRLGNTEAFF.

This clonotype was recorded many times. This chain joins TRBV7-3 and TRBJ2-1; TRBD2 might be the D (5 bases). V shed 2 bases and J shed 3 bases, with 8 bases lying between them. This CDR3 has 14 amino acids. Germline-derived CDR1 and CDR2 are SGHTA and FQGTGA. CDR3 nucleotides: TGTGCCAGCAGCTTAGCCCGGGACTACAATGAGCAGTTCTTC. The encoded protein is CASSLARDYNEQFF. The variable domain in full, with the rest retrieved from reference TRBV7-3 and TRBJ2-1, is GAGVSQTPSNKVTEKGKYVELRCDPISGHTALYWYRQSLGQGPEFLIYFQGTGAADDSGLPNDRFFAVRPEGSVSTLKIQRTERGDSAVYLCASSLARDYNEQFFGPGTRLTVL.